The sequence of this TCR beta chain was determined in a study of vaccination and CD4 T cells after COVID-19. The overall study: The authors used overlapping spike peptides from SARS-CoV-2, HCoV-NL63, HCoV-OC43 and HCoV-229E to stimulate cells. For control cultures, the treatment was a CEFX pool, an HIV-1 Nef pool, or no peptide.

Described treatment: approximately 11-day PBMC culture with coronavirus spike peptide pools or control peptides (ViraFEST assay). Every positive PCR date fell between March and December 2020, earlier than the US Alpha, Beta and Delta variants. Cultured CD4+ T cells had their DNA profiled by the Oncomine TCR Beta short-read assay. TCRdb independently ran MiXCR on the PCR reads; one entry per CDR3 protein. The sample holds about 12,000 distinct CDR3 sequences, about 65% seen once. V lost 0 bases to trimming and J lost 11 bases, with 23 bases between them. Germline lookup yields CDR1 SGHNT and CDR2 YYREEE (reference sequence). This CDR3 has 16 amino acids. Points on this clonotype: The antigen is unknown.

The specimen was CD4+ T cells from blood, cultured in vitro. The rearrangement links TRBV5-4 to TRBJ1-2; D is ambiguous. The TCR was taken from a human donor who had recovered from COVID-19. CDR3 in amino acids: CASSLDAELVTMRYTF. The CDR3 bases are TGTGCCAGCAGCTTGGACGCGGAGCTGGTAACTATGAGGTACACCTTC. Filled out from reference TRBV5-4 and TRBJ1-2, the complete variable domain reads ETGVTQSPTHLIKTRGQQVTLRCSSQSGHNTVSWYQQALGQGPQFIFQYYREEENGRGNFPPRFSGLQFPNYSSELNVNALELDDSALYLCASSLDAELVTMRYTFGSGTRLTVV.